This T cell receptor beta chain was recovered during a study of T cells expressing NK-cell markers. From its re-call of the 5' RACE reads, TCRdb lists each CDR3 protein once, without DNA. Listed are about 150,000 distinct CDR3 sequences; over 35% falls within the top ten. This CDR3 spans 13 amino acids. Germline CDR1 SGDLS, CDR2 YYNGEE. The material sequenced was blood T cells: a sorted CD56 or NKG2C T cell subset, CD4+ or CD8+ T cells, or bulk PBMC T cells (not recorded which). The chain combines TRBV9 with TRBJ1-1. This clonotype was sampled from a woman in her fifties or sixties in good health. The CDR3 reads CASRRWEMAEAFF.